The next 18 T cell receptor beta chains were all read from a single sample in a study of shared clonotypes between healthy human individuals (dated by TCRdb to about 2020). Libraries were prepared through the immunoSEQ multiplex PCR assay. TCRdb holds this immuneACCESS table with in-frame rearrangements only. Some clones are missing; in checked studies, unresolved V genes explain under half, and the rest has no known cause. The table for this sample lists a few million clones; around 90% of them were counted only once. 0.3% to 0.4% of the sample is held by the ten biggest clonotypes. The sequenced sample was naive CD4+ T cells from PBMCs. The cell subset or site label corresponds to: CD45RA+ positively selected. All receptors come from a man younger than 30 in good health. Some clones in this sample may be carry-over from other donors' samples.

The chain uses TRBV29-1 and TRBJ2-1, with 14 bases aligning to TRBD2. CDR1 is SQVTM and CDR2 is ANQGSEA in the germline V gene. The trim removed 7 bases at V and 4 bases at J, leaving 9 bases unmatched. The CDR3 loop spans 16 amino acids. This CDR3 is CSGLGTSGSSYNEQFF. The CDR3 region has the DNA TGCAGCGGACTCGGGACTAGCGGGAGTTCTTACAATGAGCAGTTCTTC.

The chain uses TRBV5-4 and TRBJ2-2; possible D gene TRBD2, 7 bases. The CDR3 spans 15 residues. The germline CDR1 and CDR2 sequences are SGHNT and YYREEE (reference sequence). The V end was cut by 2 bases, the J end by 10 bases, with 18 bases between. For the CDR3, the DNA is TGTGCCAGCAGCTTCGCCGGGGGCGGGGGTGTGGAGCTGTTTTTT. This translates into CASSFAGGGGVELFF.

As concerns this clone: Different DNA sequences within this sample yield the same CDR3. This chain joins TRBV12-5 and TRBJ2-5; TRBD2 aligns across 7 bases. Germline V lookup: CDR1 LGHNT, CDR2 FRNRAP. J gave up 4 bases and V 2 bases, and 1 base lay outside the gene matches. CDR3 size: 13 residues. The CDR3 loop reads CASGLTGGETQYF. DNA for the CDR3: TGTGCTAGTGGTTTGACGGGGGGAGAGACCCAGTACTTC.

The chain links TRBV21-1 to TRBJ1-2. TRBV21-1 is assigned pseudogene status. This CDR3 has 11 amino acids. CDR3 sequence reads: CASDLPKGYTF. DNA for the CDR3: TGTGCCAGCGATCTTCCTAAAGGCTACACCTTC.

V usage is TRBV28 and J usage is TRBJ2-7, with 10 bases lining up with TRBD1. There are 15 residues in the CDR3. V gave up 6 bases and J gave up 5 bases; unmatched junction bases: 10. Germline CDR1 is MDHEN and CDR2 is SYDVKM. The chain's CDR3 is CASSHRDRGTHEQYF. CDR3 in DNA: TGTGCCAGCAGCCATCGGGACAGGGGAACCCACGAGCAGTACTTC.

J is TRBJ1-2 and V is TRBV7-9; 10 bases are a match to TRBD1. Germline CDR1 reads SEHNR; CDR2 reads FQNEAQ (reference sequence). V lost 1 base and J lost 6; bases outside the gene matches: 8. The CDR3 has 16 residues. CDR3 bases: TGTGCCAGCAGCTTAGGACAGGGGGCTAAGTTTGATGGCTACACCTTC. This codes for CASSLGQGAKFDGYTF.

The chain carries TRBV7-9 and TRBJ2-2; tentative D call: TRBD2 (5 bases). This CDR3 spans 17 amino acids. The V gene lost 0 bases and the J gene lost 7 bases, with 18 bases spanning the gap. Germline V CDR1 and CDR2: SEHNR, FQNEAQ (reference sequence). The CDR3 is CASSLAQASRAGGELFF. In DNA form, the CDR3 reads TGTGCCAGCAGCTTAGCGCAGGCTAGCCGTGCGGGCGGGGAGCTGTTTTTT.

The chain carries TRBV7-2 and TRBJ2-7; D is ambiguous. Germline V gene lookup returns CDR1 SGHTA and CDR2 FQGNSA. CDR3 length: 15 residues. V was cut by 3 bases and J by 4 bases, with 16 bases left in between. The CDR3 DNA sequence: TGTGCCAGCAGCTTCGACACTGACGCTTTATACGAGCAGTACTTC. This gives the protein CASSFDTDALYEQYF.

This sequence joins TRBV19 and TRBJ1-3; 8 bases are a match to TRBD1. Germline V CDR1 and CDR2: LNHDA, SQIVND (reference sequence). Trimming took 5 bases from V and 4 from J; bases not matched to a gene: 7. The CDR3 is made up of 15 amino acids. The CDR3 spells CASSPHDRGGNTIYF. As DNA, the CDR3 is TGTGCCAGTAGTCCCCACGACAGGGGAGGAAACACCATATATTTT.

The genes are TRBV27 and TRBJ2-2; tentative D call: TRBD2 (5 bases). The germline gives CDR1 MNHEY, CDR2 SMNVEV (reference sequence). The germline V and J ends were trimmed by 6 bases and 6 bases, with 20 bases remaining between them. The CDR3 is made up of 16 amino acids. CDR3 region: CASRQTQAVGAGELFF. The CDR3 bases are TGTGCCAGCAGGCAGACTCAGGCGGTCGGGGCCGGGGAGCTGTTTTTT.

CDR3 in DNA: TGCGCCAGCAGCTTGGACCCGACAGGGGGCCTTGGCTACACCTTC. Its translation: CASSLDPTGGLGYTF. The chain has TRBV5-1 and TRBJ1-2, with TRBD1 matching over 10 bases. The CDR3 covers 15 residues. Germline V gene data show CDR1 as SGHRS and CDR2 as YFSETQ. V lost 0 bases to trimming and J lost 7 bases; unmatched junction nucleotides: 6.

This clone showed up just once. The chain has TRBV27 and TRBJ2-2, with D unclear. The CDR3 loop spans 13 amino acids. Between the trimmed V and J ends, which lost 3 bases and 8 bases, there was a span of 10 bases. From germline, CDR1 is MNHEY and CDR2 SMNVEV (reference sequence). The DNA of the CDR3 is TGTGCCAGCAGTTTTGGAGTGGGGGGGGAGCTGTTTTTT. Its translation is CASSFGVGGELFF.

This chain uses TRBV7-3 with TRBJ2-1; the match to TRBD2 covers 9 bases. Trimming cost V 0 bases and J 7 bases; bases outside gene matches: 10. CDR1 is SGHTA and CDR2 is FQGTGA in the germline V gene. This CDR3 has 17 residues. This CDR3 is CASSLTSVRGRGNEQFF. CDR3 nucleotide sequence: TGTGCCAGCAGCTTAACGTCGGTCCGCGGGAGGGGGAATGAGCAGTTCTTC.

The chain is built from TRBV7-2 and TRBJ1-1; a weak D match, TRBD1 (5 bases). Trimming took 5 bases from V and 0 from J, leaving 13 bases between them. CDR3 size: 15 residues. Germline CDR1 SGHTA, CDR2 FQGNSA. CDR3 coding DNA: TGTGCCAGCAGCGTGAACAGGTTCATGAACACTGAAGCTTTCTTT. Its translation: CASSVNRFMNTEAFF.

The chain is built from TRBV11-2 and TRBJ2-1; 8 nucleotides line up with TRBD2. Germline V lookup: CDR1 SGHAT, CDR2 FQNNGV. This CDR3 has 16 amino acids. Trimming took 3 bases from V and 3 from J; bases not matched to a gene: 7. The CDR3 protein is CASSFTGGIYYNEQFF. The CDR3 DNA follows: TGTGCCAGCAGCTTCACGGGGGGGATCTACTACAATGAGCAGTTCTTC.

The chain is built from TRBV6-5 and TRBJ1-2, with TRBD1 matching 7 bases. The CDR3 runs to 15 residues. Germline V gene lookup returns CDR1 MNHEY and CDR2 SVGAGI. The V segment lost 8 bases and the J segment 3 bases; nucleotides outside the gene matches: 12. The CDR3 loop reads CASGRGGGEDYGYTF. The DNA for the CDR3 is TGTGCCAGCGGGAGAGGAGGGGGCGAAGACTATGGCTACACCTTC.

The CDR3 sequence: CASSPWRDSNYGYTF. The CDR3 region has the DNA TGTGCCAGCAGCCCCTGGCGGGACAGCAACTATGGCTACACCTTC. V and J are TRBV28 and TRBJ1-2; 7 bases are a match to TRBD1. The CDR3 sequence is 15 residues long. CDR1 and CDR2 from the germline V gene are MDHEN and SYDVKM. V was pared by 6 bases and J by 2 bases, with 9 bases of the junction left unmatched.

The chain links TRBV7-2 to TRBJ1-1, with unresolved D. V was cut by 1 base and J by 1 base, with 7 bases left in between. The germline V gene encodes CDR1 SGHTA and CDR2 FQGNSA. The length of the CDR3 is 14 residues. In nucleotides, the CDR3 is TGTGCCAGCAGCTTAGGTTATGAGAACACTGAAGCTTTCTTT. Translating it yields CASSLGYENTEAFF.